Below are 9 T cell receptor beta chains sequenced from a single sample in a study of T-cell reconstitution after alpha-beta-depleted transplantation in children. Preparation of the TCRbeta library used unique molecular identifiers. TCRdb processed the PCR reads anew with MiXCR; each CDR3 protein has one entry. The repertoire includes about 690,000 distinct CDR3 sequences, roughly 17% of them detected once, and approximately 1.1% sits in the top ten. This sample comprised PBMCs from the stem cell graft donor, obtained from the stem cell graft. These receptors were obtained from a human donor who donated a stem cell graft to a child with acute myeloid leukemia.

This clonotype turned up a few times. The chain joins TRBV20-1 to TRBJ2-5; possible D gene TRBD2, 5 bases. The CDR3 runs 12 residues. V was cut by 6 bases and J by 14 bases, with 22 bases left in between. Germline CDR1 is DFQATT and CDR2 is SNEGSKA (reference sequence). CDR3 nucleotide sequence: TGCAGTGCCCCAAAAGGCCGGGATAAACTCTACTTC. Amino acid sequence: CSAPKGRDKLYF.

This clonotype showed up just a few times. This chain joins TRBV29-1 and TRBJ1-2; no clear D gene. Germline CDR1 SQVTM, CDR2 ANQGSEA. This CDR3 is 13 amino acids long. V lost 4 bases, J lost 4 bases, and 13 bases lay in between. CDR3 coding DNA: TGCAGCGTTGGGGATCCGGGCAGCTATGGCTACACCTTC. Translated, it gives CSVGDPGSYGYTF.

This clonotype has a handful of counts. V is TRBV7-6 and J is TRBJ1-3, with D possibly matching TRBD1 (5 bases). Germline values: CDR1 SGHVS, CDR2 FNYEAQ. V shed 0 bases and J shed 7 bases, with 10 bases lying between them. The CDR3 totals 14 residues. CDR3 nucleotide sequence: TGTGCCAGCAGCTTAGCAGTCTCAGGGAACACCATATATTTT. This codes for CASSLAVSGNTIYF.

The rearrangement links TRBV11-2 to TRBJ2-5; D remains unclear. Deletions cut 0 bases from V and 8 bases from J, with 10 bases between. The germline V gene encodes CDR1 SGHAT and CDR2 FQNNGV. The CDR3 is 13 amino acids. The CDR3 sequence is CASSLDPRFTQYF. CDR3 DNA sequence: TGTGCCAGCAGCTTAGATCCCAGGTTCACCCAGTACTTC.

In this sample, this clonotype turned up many times. The CDR3 coding sequence is TGCAGTGCTAGAGAACAGGGGGTTATTGGCTACACCTTC. Protein sequence: CSAREQGVIGYTF. The gene calls are TRBV20-1 and TRBJ1-2; 8 bases line up with TRBD1. CDR3 length: 13 residues. J gave up 7 bases and V 0 bases, and 4 bases lay outside the gene matches. Germline-derived CDR1 and CDR2 are DFQATT and SNEGSKA (reference sequence).

This clonotype has at least ten counts. The rearrangement links TRBV5-1 to TRBJ2-1; no definite D call. The length of the CDR3 is 14 residues. V lost 3 bases and J lost 3, with 10 bases in between. The germline V gene has CDR1 SGHRS and CDR2 YFSETQ. CDR3 DNA: TGCGCCAGCAGCTCGATAGCAAGCTACAATGAGCAGTTCTTC. Translated, it gives CASSSIASYNEQFF.

The table lists this clonotype with a few counts. The chain has TRBV4-3 and TRBJ2-7; 7 bases fit TRBD1. Germline trimming cut 0 bases from V and 5 bases from J; bases unmatched to any gene: 4. The germline V gene encodes CDR1 LGHNA and CDR2 YSLEER. There are 14 residues in the CDR3. In DNA form, the CDR3 reads TGCGCCAGCAGCCAAGAGACAGGGTCTAACGAGCAGTACTTC. Translating gives CASSQETGSNEQYF.

This clonotype was detected ten times or more. The V and J genes are TRBV29-1 and TRBJ2-3, with 13 bases lining up with TRBD2. CDR1 is SQVTM, CDR2 ANQGSEA, per germline. Trimming took 7 bases from V and 0 from J; bases not matched to a gene: 7. The CDR3 extends over 16 amino acids. The CDR3 coding sequence is TGCAGCGCAGCAACTAGCGGGGGGGTCAGCACAGATACGCAGTATTTT. Translation gives CSAATSGGVSTDTQYF.

This clonotype came up many times. The chain recombines TRBV20-1 with TRBJ2-7, with 11 bases fitting TRBD2. The CDR3 consists of 19 residues. Losses at the gene ends were 1 base for V and 0 bases for J; bases not matched to a gene: 14. Germline assignment: CDR1 DFQATT and CDR2 SNEGSKA (reference sequence). CDR3 residues: CSARGAILAGGLSSYEQYV. The CDR3 DNA sequence: TGCAGTGCTAGAGGAGCAATCCTAGCGGGGGGTCTTAGCTCCTACGAGCAGTACGTC.